These T cell receptor beta chains were read from a single sample in a study of cytomegalovirus exposure and HLA in healthy donors. Assay: immunoSEQ multiplex PCR; the TCRdb copy retains only in-frame clones and omits some. The sample contains around 180,000 clones, around 68% of which appear only once. The specimen sequenced was PBMCs. The origin of the receptors is a girl aged 10-17 years in good health and CMV-seronegative. Each CDR3 is given without its conserved first and last residue. The order of the fields is clone size, V gene, CDR3 protein. Rows give clone size only sometimes, using once, few, many, or a class for an expanded clone.

clone_size: many
v_call: TRBV7-9
cdr3_aa: ASSPRGRGQGTEAF

clone_size: few
v_call: TRBV5-4
cdr3_aa: ASSRTGNYGYT

clone_size: NA
v_call: TRBV10-3
cdr3_aa: AIGPAEGQMNTEAF

clone_size: NA
v_call: TRBV28
cdr3_aa: ASSLPASGSTDTQY

clone_size: once
v_call: TRBV4-1
cdr3_aa: ASSALGGGTGELF

clone_size: NA
v_call: TRBV19
cdr3_aa: ASSIQGWYEQY

clone_size: few
v_call: TRBV5-6
cdr3_aa: ASSFYSGGYTGELF

clone_size: NA
v_call: TRBV27
cdr3_aa: ASSSLGQGVPYGYT

clone_size: NA
v_call: TRBV6-5
cdr3_aa: ASSYSSTTYEQY

clone_size: NA
v_call: TRBV7-9
cdr3_aa: ASSPLTGDNEQF

clone_size: NA
v_call: TRBV30
cdr3_aa: ARLGGGNTEAF

clone_size: NA
v_call: TRBV7-2
cdr3_aa: ASSDTGGAMDSPLH

clone_size: NA
v_call: TRBV13
cdr3_aa: ASSDGGSREQY